The rows below give T cell receptor beta chains drawn from one sample of a study of cytomegalovirus exposure and HLA in healthy donors. Data came from immunoSEQ multiplex PCR; TCRdb stores just in-frame clones and leaves some out. The table shows 150,000 to 200,000 clones, with 65% to 80% occurring only once. The sequencing input was PBMCs. These receptor sequences come from a woman aged 40-49 years in good health and CMV-seronegative. Both conserved end residues are part of each CDR3. Fields, in order: V gene, J gene, clone size, CDR3 protein. A clone size is listed for some rows: how often the clone was seen (once, few, many), or a class if it is expanded.

>TRBV6-1|TRBJ2-7|-
CASSEAGWSGQYF
>TRBV2|TRBJ2-2|-
CASRREEHTGELFF
>TRBV28|TRBJ1-1|once
CASSLRQGGTTEAFF
>TRBV30|TRBJ2-7|once
CAGGQGGNEQYF
>TRBV19|TRBJ1-1|-
CASIIGVEAFF
>TRBV9|TRBJ2-7|-
CASSRSTRDEQYF
>TRBV7-2|TRBJ2-4|-
CASSPGGGNIQYF
>TRBV10-2|TRBJ2-1|-
CASVQGYNEQFF
>TRBV5-6|TRBJ2-5|-
CASRARETQYF
>TRBV5-6|TRBJ2-1|few
CASSFTRGVYNEQFF
>TRBV5-4|TRBJ2-3|once
CASSLGLAGDTQYF
>TRBV28|TRBJ1-2|-
CASSPTGGYGYTF
>TRBV27|TRBJ2-1|few
CASSSLGLGQFF
>TRBV29-1|TRBJ1-4|-
CSVEEGLTNEKLFF
>TRBV30|TRBJ1-1|few
CALQTVNTEAFF
>TRBV5-8|TRBJ2-5|-
CASSFGTRGTQETQYF
>TRBV25-1|TRBJ1-6|-
CASSGDSYNSPLHF
>TRBV5-1|TRBJ1-1|-
CASSPGQQYTEAFF
>TRBV15|TRBJ2-1|-
CATSRDRGLTNEQFF
>TRBV5-6|TRBJ2-3|-
CASSSILASGGGTDTQYF
>TRBV18|TRBJ2-2|-
CASSPRAASGRSGELFF
>TRBV28|TRBJ1-1|-
CAAHEQGARNTEAFF
>TRBV4-1|TRBJ2-7|few
CASSQAGSGTIYEQYF
>TRBV9|TRBJ1-3|-
CASSADGSSGNTIYF
>TRBV7-6|TRBJ2-5|few
CASSLYAGGETQYF
>TRBV7-3|TRBJ2-6|-
CASSKRGSGANVLTF
>TRBV5-6|TRBJ1-2|few
CASSQNGENGYTF
>TRBV6-5|TRBJ2-7|few
CASRSAGGAQYF
>TRBV28|TRBJ2-7|-
CASSETSVVYEQYF
>TRBV19|TRBJ1-3|-
CASTTDYSGNTIYF
>TRBV5-5|TRBJ1-1|few
CASSLSTGLMNTEAFF
>TRBV4-1|TRBJ1-4|-
CASSQGVPGEKLFF
>TRBV7-2|TRBJ2-2|-
CASSSWGRATGELFF
>TRBV6-5|TRBJ1-1|few
CASGQLNTEAFF
>TRBV6-1|TRBJ1-1|few
CASSPSGGAAFF
>TRBV11-2|TRBJ2-7|-
CASSLGQGTWEQYF
>TRBV9|TRBJ2-5|-
CASSVTGALEETQYF
>TRBV28|TRBJ1-1|-
CASSLAPRATEAFF
>TRBV5-1|TRBJ2-7|-
CASSPEQGARVEQYF
>TRBV14|TRBJ2-1|-
CASSQVGLALYNEQFF
>TRBV5-1|TRBJ1-2|-
CASSPTTGIYGYTF
>TRBV5-8|TRBJ2-7|-
CASSPADLYEQYF
>TRBV5-1|TRBJ2-4|-
CASSTGQGGANIQYF
>TRBV28|TRBJ2-2|-
CASSFAAGGNTGELFF
>TRBV5-1|TRBJ1-2|-
CASSESVDGYTF
>TRBV7-2|TRBJ2-6|once
CASSLAASGFSGANVLTF